A single sample gave rise to the 21 T cell receptor beta chains below, sequenced in a study of long-term antiretroviral therapy in people with HIV (dated by TCRdb to the early 2020s). The immunoSEQ hsTCRB v3.0 assay was used at survey level resolution to sequence the TRB variable region. The table was pulled from immuneACCESS by TCRdb, which kept in-frame rearrangements only. Such tables lose some clones; where checked, under half of the loss comes from unresolved V genes, and the rest has no known cause. Here the sample has under 20,000 clones; about 78% occur a single time. The ten largest account for approximately 12% of the sample. The sequences come from unsorted PBMCs, collected 3.1 to 3.3 years after starting antiretroviral therapy. Source of these receptors: a woman aged 40 to 50 with HIV.

V usage is TRBV4-3 and J usage is TRBJ2-7; 9 bases agree with TRBD1. The CDR3 is made up of 16 amino acids. CDR1 and CDR2 from the germline V gene are LGHNA and YSLEER. V was clipped by 4 bases and J by 0 bases; unmatched bases: 7. The CDR3 nucleotides read TGCGCCAGCAGCCGCCTGACAGGGGGAAACTCCTACGAGCAGTACTTC. Protein product: CASSRLTGGNSYEQYF.

CDR3 coding DNA: TGTGCCAGCAGTGCCGTCTCTGGGGCCAACGTCCTGACTTTC. It translates to CASSAVSGANVLTF. The chain couples TRBV2 to TRBJ2-6; D ambiguous. The germline gives CDR1 SNHLY, CDR2 FYNNEI. The germline V and J ends were trimmed by 4 bases and 0 bases, with 4 bases remaining between them. The length of the CDR3 is 14 residues. Using reference TRBV2 and TRBJ2-6 for the parts outside the CDR3, the full variable domain is EPEVTQTPSHQVTQMGQEVILRCVPISNHLYFYWYRQILGQKVEFLVSFYNNEISEKSEIFDDQFSVERPDGSNFTLKIRSTKLEDSAMYFCASSAVSGANVLTFGAGSRLTVL.

The V and J genes are TRBV7-9 and TRBJ1-6, with no clear D. CDR1 and CDR2 (germline): SEHNR, FQNEAQ (reference sequence). This CDR3 contains 15 residues. V was clipped by 5 bases and J by 7 bases, with 15 bases between them. In DNA form, the CDR3 reads TGTGCCAGCAGCGCCCGGTCCGGAGAAAATTCACCCCTCCACTTT. Translation gives CASSARSGENSPLHF.

This clone was recorded only once. The chain carries TRBV30 and TRBJ2-1; the D gene could be TRBD1 or TRBD2 (5 bases each). The CDR3 spans 13 residues. V lost 4 bases to trimming and J lost 9 bases, with 16 bases between them. CDR1 and CDR2 (germline): GTSNPN, SVGIG (reference sequence). The CDR3 reads CAWKYRPRGEQFF. CDR3 sequence (DNA): TGTGCCTGGAAATACAGGCCCCGGGGTGAGCAGTTCTTC.

This clone occurred a few times. The gene calls are TRBV18 and TRBJ2-3; perhaps TRBD1 as D (6 bases). Per the germline V gene, CDR1 is KGHSH and CDR2 is LQKENI. The CDR3 is 13 amino acids. V was shortened by 4 bases and J by 6 bases, with 11 bases between the two germline ends. The CDR3 nucleotides read TGTGCCAGCTCACTAACGAGGGGGGATACGCAGTATTTT. Protein product: CASSLTRGDTQYF.

The V call is TRBV5-1, the J call TRBJ2-7; D not resolved. CDR1 is SGHRS and CDR2 is YFSETQ in the germline V gene. V gave up 3 bases and J gave up 6 bases, with 16 bases separating them. CDR3 length: 14 amino acids. DNA of the CDR3: TGCGCCAGCAGCTGGGCAATCCCAGCCCTCGAGCAGTACTTC. Amino acid sequence: CASSWAIPALEQYF.

The gene calls are TRBV27 and TRBJ1-6; 9 bases line up with TRBD1. The germline gives CDR1 MNHEY, CDR2 SMNVEV (reference sequence). The CDR3 is 14 residues long. V shed 4 bases, J shed 10 bases, and the junction held 5 bases outside the gene matches. As DNA, the CDR3 is TGTGCCAGCAGTTACCGGGACAGGGTATCACCCCTCCACTTT. Its protein is CASSYRDRVSPLHF.

J is TRBJ1-6 and V is TRBV6-5; D ambiguous. The CDR3 is 15 amino acids. From germline, CDR1 is MNHEY and CDR2 SVGAGI. The V gene lost 5 bases and the J gene lost 2 bases, with 10 bases spanning the gap. CDR3 amino acids: CASSHGPTYNSPLHF. In DNA form, the CDR3 reads TGTGCCAGCAGTCACGGCCCGACCTATAATTCACCCCTCCACTTT.

The chain links TRBV10-3 to TRBJ1-1; perhaps TRBD1 as D (6 bases). Germline lookup yields CDR1 ENHRY and CDR2 SYGVKD. There are 15 residues in the CDR3. V was pared by 3 bases and J by 0 bases, with 11 bases between. DNA of the CDR3: TGTGCCATCAGTGAAGGGGGGGTCATGAACACTGAAGCTTTCTTT. It encodes CAISEGGVMNTEAFF.

This clone was seen only once. The chain combines TRBV5-1 with TRBJ2-1; TRBD2 matches 7 bases. In germline, CDR1 is SGHRS, CDR2 YFSETQ. With 3 bases clipped from V and 7 bases from J, the junction kept 16 bases outside the gene matches. This CDR3 spans 17 amino acids. CDR3 DNA: TGCGCCAGCAGCTCCGGACTAGTTGTGGGGTATTGGAATGAGCAGTTCTTC. Its protein product is CASSSGLVVGYWNEQFF.

This clone showed up just once. The chain has TRBV9 and TRBJ1-1; TRBD1 might be the D (5 bases). Germline lookup yields CDR1 SGDLS and CDR2 YYNGEE. There are 13 residues in the CDR3. The V end was cut by 0 bases, the J end by 11 bases, with 14 bases between. The CDR3 protein is CASSVGLGEGAFF. CDR3 bases: TGTGCCAGCAGCGTAGGACTGGGGGAGGGGGCTTTCTTT. Full variable domain (rest looked up from reference TRBV9 and TRBJ1-1): DSGVTQTPKHLITATGQRVTLRCSPRSGDLSVYWYQQSLDQGLQFLIQYYNGEERAKGNILERFSAQQFPDLHSELNLSSLELGDSALYFCASSVGLGEGAFFGQGTRLTVV.

The chain joins TRBV7-9 to TRBJ2-7; TRBD2 might be the D (7 bases). The CDR3 consists of 15 residues. Trimming took off 5 bases at V and 2 bases at J, with 16 bases between the two ends. CDR1 and CDR2 from the germline V gene are SEHNR and FQNEAQ (reference sequence). This CDR3 reads CASSPAIGGAYEQYF. In DNA form, the CDR3 reads TGTGCCAGCAGCCCCGCGATAGGGGGGGCCTACGAGCAGTACTTC.

The chain uses TRBV18 and TRBJ2-7; 11 bases match TRBD1. The CDR3 extends over 13 amino acids. The junction had 1 base not matched to a gene; V was cut back by 4 bases and J by 5 bases. Looked up from germline, CDR1 is KGHSH and CDR2 is LQKENI. CDR3 in amino acids: CASSRTGGHEQYF. The CDR3 bases are TGTGCCAGCTCACGGACAGGGGGCCACGAGCAGTACTTC. The complete variable domain, with remaining parts taken from reference TRBV18 and TRBJ2-7, reads NAGVMQNPRHLVRRRGQEARLRCSPMKGHSHVYWYRQLPEEGLKFMVYLQKENIIDESGMPKERFSAEFPKEGPSILRIQQVVRGDSAAYFCASSRTGGHEQYFGPGTRLTVT.

In this sample, this clone turned up a few times. The rearrangement uses TRBV2 and TRBJ2-6; D unresolved. With 4 bases removed from V and 0 bases from J, the gap between germline ends came to 7 bases. CDR3 length: 15 residues. The germline gives CDR1 SNHLY, CDR2 FYNNEI. The CDR3 DNA reads TGTGCCAGCAGTGCAGACACCTCTGGGGCCAACGTCCTGACTTTC. It specifies CASSADTSGANVLTF. Drawing the rest from reference TRBV2 and TRBJ2-6, the complete variable domain is EPEVTQTPSHQVTQMGQEVILRCVPISNHLYFYWYRQILGQKVEFLVSFYNNEISEKSEIFDDQFSVERPDGSNFTLKIRSTKLEDSAMYFCASSADTSGANVLTFGAGSRLTVL.

The V call is TRBV7-9, the J call TRBJ1-5; D remains ambiguous. V was trimmed by 8 bases and J by 6 bases, leaving 11 bases between them. Germline values: CDR1 SEHNR, CDR2 FQNEAQ (reference sequence). The CDR3 loop spans 12 amino acids. The chain's CDR3 is CASGEGSQPQHF. The DNA for the CDR3 is TGTGCCAGCGGCGAAGGGTCTCAGCCCCAGCATTTT. The full variable domain, in which reference TRBV7-9 and TRBJ1-5 provide the parts outside the CDR3, is DTGVSQNPRHKITKRGQNVTFRCDPISEHNRLYWYRQTLGQGPEFLTYFQNEAQLEKSRLLSDRFSAERPKGSFSTLEIQRTEQGDSAMYLCASGEGSQPQHFGDGTRLSIL.

This clone was found a few times. The chain uses TRBV27 and TRBJ2-7, with a weak D call TRBD1 (6 bases). The germline V and J ends were trimmed by 0 bases and 3 bases, with 12 bases remaining between them. Per the germline V gene, CDR1 is MNHEY and CDR2 is SMNVEV (reference sequence). The CDR3 length is 15 residues. CDR3 sequence: CASSLSTGSNYEQYF. Written as DNA, the CDR3 is TGTGCCAGCAGTTTATCTACAGGGAGCAACTACGAGCAGTACTTC.

This chain uses TRBV5-4 with TRBJ2-5; 9 bases map to TRBD2. From germline, CDR1 is SGHNT and CDR2 YYREEE (reference sequence). The CDR3 extends over 15 amino acids. V was pared by 0 bases and J by 6 bases, with 6 bases of the junction left unmatched. The CDR3 loop reads CASSLGRGGKKTQYF. The CDR3 DNA follows: TGTGCCAGCAGCTTGGGGCGGGGGGGCAAAAAGACCCAGTACTTC.

Sample share makes this clone medium-sized. The rearrangement uses TRBV5-4 and TRBJ2-2, with 10 bases aligning to TRBD1. The ends lost 4 bases at V and 8 bases at J; junction bases unmatched: 11. Germline values: CDR1 SGHNT, CDR2 YYREEE (reference sequence). CDR3 length: 16 residues. Here the CDR3 DNA reads TGTGCCAGCAGCCCCCGGGACAGGGGCGGGAGAGGGGAGCTGTTTTTT. Its translation is CASSPRDRGGRGELFF.

The chain couples TRBV2 to TRBJ1-1; no clear D. V lost 5 bases and J 1 base, leaving 11 bases between the germline ends. The CDR3 is 14 residues long. From germline, CDR1 is SNHLY and CDR2 FYNNEI. The CDR3 coding sequence is TGTGCCAGCAGTCAGACGCAGTCGAACACTGAAGCTTTCTTT. It translates to CASSQTQSNTEAFF.

This clone turned up a few times. The chain uses TRBV18 and TRBJ1-3; 8 nucleotides line up with TRBD1. J was trimmed by 8 bases and V by 3 bases; bases with no gene match: 12. The CDR3 is 16 residues long. Germline CDR1 is KGHSH and CDR2 is LQKENI. The CDR3, as DNA: TGTGCCAGCTCACCGAGGACAGGGTTTAGAGAGGACACCATATATTTT. Protein product: CASSPRTGFREDTIYF.

The chain employs TRBV2 and TRBJ1-1; D gene ambiguous. Germline CDR1 and CDR2: SNHLY and FYNNEI. The CDR3 has 13 amino acids. V dropped 4 bases and J dropped 7 bases, with 13 bases sitting between them. The CDR3 sequence: CASSAGSHGEAFF. Written as DNA, the CDR3 is TGTGCCAGCAGTGCCGGGTCCCATGGTGAAGCTTTCTTT.